This T cell receptor (beta chain) stems from a study of T cells after yellow fever vaccination. V lost 4 bases, J lost 3 bases, and 16 bases lay in between. Germline V gene data show CDR1 as DFQATT and CDR2 as SNEGSKA (reference sequence). The CDR3 is 15 residues long. This clonotype was recorded many times. UMIs were added to TCR cDNA along with a universal primer site when it was made by 5'RACE template switching. TCRdb analysed the 5' RACE reads with MiXCR anew, one entry per CDR3 protein. In the table there are approximately 150,000 distinct CDR3 sequences, over 7% of which are singletons. The specimen was CD4+ T cells sorted from PBMCs, collected 5 days after the yellow fever booster vaccination. This receptor was taken from a young man who received the YFV17D yellow fever vaccine. The chain is built from TRBV20-1 and TRBJ2-1; weak D call: TRBD1 (6 bases). The CDR3 DNA sequence: TGCAGTGCTAATCCCGAGACAGGAATCTACAATGAGCAGTTCTTC. It specifies CSANPETGIYNEQFF.